These T cell receptor beta chains were read from a single sample in a study of shared clonotypes between healthy human individuals. The repertoire was sequenced with immunoSEQ multiplex PCR; TCRdb's copy has only in-frame clones and lacks some. Of some 2 million clones in the sample, roughly 94% were seen once. Sequencing was done on a sample of naive CD8+ T cells sorted from blood. These receptors all come from a man in his late teens or twenties in good health. CDR3s include the opening cysteine and the closing phenylalanine or tryptophan. A D gene is named only where the DNA matches it firmly. Some rows mark clone size as missing; the rest say once, few, many or name a class of expanded clone.

V gene	J gene	clone size	D gene	CDR3 DNA	CDR3 protein
TRBV5-6	TRBJ2-7	-	-	TGTGCCAGCAGCCCGGAGGGCCTAACCTACGAGCAGTACTTC	CASSPEGLTYEQYF
TRBV28	TRBJ2-7	-	-	TGTGCCAGCGCCCCAGGGCCCTACGAGCAGTACTTC	CASAPGPYEQYF
TRBV6-1	TRBJ2-7	once	TRBD1	TGTGCCAGCAGTGGGGACAGGGCCATGACCTACGAGCAGTACTTC	CASSGDRAMTYEQYF
TRBV6-6	TRBJ1-5	-	-	TGTGCCAGCAGCTCCAGCGGGGGCTCCCTGGCCCAGCATTTT	CASSSSGGSLAQHF
TRBV9	TRBJ2-3	-	-	TGTGCCAGCAGCGGGGGGAGAGAATCTCCAGATACGCAGTATTTT	CASSGGRESPDTQYF
TRBV6-1	TRBJ2-2	-	-	TGTGCCAGCAGTGAATTTCGGAGCCCGAACACCGGGGAGCTGTTTTTT	CASSEFRSPNTGELFF
TRBV7-2	TRBJ2-3	-	-	TGTGCCAGCAGCTTGTTAGCGGAGCTACCCACAGATACGCAGTATTTT	CASSLLAELPTDTQYF
TRBV30	TRBJ2-5	-	TRBD2	TGTGCCTGGAGTGTAGGTCTAGCGGGTTCCCTCCAAGAGACCCAGTACTTC	CAWSVGLAGSLQETQYF
TRBV5-8	TRBJ1-6	once	TRBD1	TGTGCCAGCAGCTTGACCGAAGGGGTGGACAGGGGTTCACCCCTCCACTTT	CASSLTEGVDRGSPLHF
TRBV4-1	TRBJ1-1	-	-	TGCGCCAGCGGAACGATATTGAACACTGAAGCTTTCTTT	CASGTILNTEAFF
TRBV6-5	TRBJ1-2	-	-	TGTGCCAGCAGCCCCCCGGGAGGCTACACCTTC	CASSPPGGYTF
TRBV15	TRBJ2-7	-	-	TGTGCCACCAGCAGAGTTCCAGGCGGCTACGAGCAGTACTTC	CATSRVPGGYEQYF
TRBV4-1	TRBJ2-7	-	-	TGCGCCAGCAGCCATCGACAGTCGTACGAGCAGTACTTC	CASSHRQSYEQYF
TRBV18	TRBJ1-6	-	-	TGTGCCAGCTCAGAAAGGGGACCTGTTGAACTTAGCTCCTATAATTCACCCCTCCACTTT	CASSERGPVELSSYNSPLHF
TRBV27	TRBJ2-1	-	TRBD2	TGTGCCAGCAGTTTTATCAGGACTAGCGGGAGCAATGAGCAGTTCTTC	CASSFIRTSGSNEQFF
TRBV6-1	TRBJ1-6	-	-	TGTGCCAGCAGTGAAATTGGGGGCCGTAATAATTCACCCCTCCACTTT	CASSEIGGRNNSPLHF
TRBV7-8	TRBJ2-5	-	-	TGTGCCAGCAGCTTAATCCTTGGTGAGGGGGACCAAGAGACCCAGTACTTC	CASSLILGEGDQETQYF
TRBV6-5	TRBJ2-4	once	-	TGTGCCAGCAGCTCCCCCCCCCAAAACATTCAGTACTTC	CASSSPPQNIQYF
TRBV2	TRBJ2-3	-	TRBD2	TGTGCCAGCAGTGAACCTGGAGTAGCGGGGGGTTACGGCACAGATACGCAGTATTTT	CASSEPGVAGGYGTDTQYF
TRBV30	TRBJ1-2	-	TRBD1	TGTGCACGGGACAGGGAGACCTCTGGGGGCGGCTACACCTTC	CARDRETSGGGYTF
TRBV30	TRBJ1-5	-	-	TGTGCCTGGAGTCTGACCGGGACGCGTCAGCATTTT	CAWSLTGTRQHF
TRBV11-2	TRBJ1-1	-	-	TGTGCCAGCAGCTTAGATCGGAATGGGACAAACACTGAAGCTTTCTTT	CASSLDRNGTNTEAFF
TRBV29-1	TRBJ2-6	-	-	TGCAGCGTGGGGCCCCCTGGGGCCAACGTCCTGACTTTC	CSVGPPGANVLTF
TRBV11-2	TRBJ2-3	-	-	TGTGCCTCCGACGAGGCGGGGGCTAGCACAGATACGCAGTATTTT	CASDEAGASTDTQYF
TRBV25-1	TRBJ1-1	-	-	TGTGCCAGCAGTGCACCATGGGGCATGAACACTGAAGCTTTCTTT	CASSAPWGMNTEAFF
TRBV27	TRBJ2-7	-	-	TGTGCCAGCAGTCCCCGGGCAACCTACGAGCAGTACTTC	CASSPRATYEQYF
TRBV27	TRBJ2-1	-	TRBD2	TGTGCCAGCAGTCCCATGTTAGCGGGAGGGGTAGGGAATGAGCAGTTCTTC	CASSPMLAGGVGNEQFF
TRBV4-3	TRBJ2-3	-	-	TGCGCCAGCAGCCAAGAAACTGTACAGGGCACAGATACGCAGTATTTT	CASSQETVQGTDTQYF
TRBV7-6	TRBJ2-7	-	-	TGTGCCAGCAGCGTTTCCCCTCAGGGGGGGCCCTACGAGCAGTACTTC	CASSVSPQGGPYEQYF
TRBV29-1	TRBJ2-2	-	-	TGCAGCGTTTCCTGGGCAGCCGGGGAGCTGTTTTTT	CSVSWAAGELFF
TRBV7-2	TRBJ2-7	-	TRBD2	TGTGCCAGCAGCTCCCCAGCGGGAGAGCAAACCGAGCAGTACTTC	CASSSPAGEQTEQYF
TRBV28	TRBJ1-2	-	TRBD1	TGTGCCAGCAGGGCCACAGGGGATGGGGGCTACACCTTC	CASRATGDGGYTF
TRBV7-6	TRBJ1-1	-	-	TGTGCCAGCAGCTTAGCAAGTGACGGGAACACTGAAGCTTTCTTT	CASSLASDGNTEAFF
TRBV27	TRBJ2-2	-	-	TGTGCCAGCAGTAGGCAGGTGACCGGGGAGCTGTTTTTT	CASSRQVTGELFF
TRBV5-3	TRBJ1-6	-	-	TGTGCCAGAAGCTTGAGGCGGGAGGTATCGGCCGGCTCCTATAATTCACCCCTCCACTTT	CARSLRREVSAGSYNSPLHF
TRBV27	TRBJ2-5	-	TRBD2	TGTGCCAGCAGTCCTACCAGGTGGCGGGGGGACCAAGAGACCCAGTACTTC	CASSPTRWRGDQETQYF
TRBV4-1	TRBJ2-7	-	-	TGCGCCAGCAGCCTTACAGAGGGCGGCTACGAGCAGTACTTC	CASSLTEGGYEQYF
TRBV5-1	TRBJ1-2	-	-	TGCGCCAGCAGCTTGGCTGAGGGGCCCTATGGCTACACCTTC	CASSLAEGPYGYTF
TRBV29-1	TRBJ2-1	-	TRBD2	TGCAGCGTTGAGTGGCGGGGGGGCCAGTTCTTC	CSVEWRGGQFF
TRBV5-4	TRBJ2-7	-	TRBD2	TGTGCCAGCAGCTTGTCCGGGGGGTACGAGCAGTACTTC	CASSLSGGYEQYF
TRBV29-1	TRBJ1-1	-	-	TGCAGCGTTGATTTAACGGGGGACACTGAAGCTTTCTTT	CSVDLTGDTEAFF
TRBV7-9	TRBJ2-7	-	-	TGTGCCAGCAGCTTGTCCGGGAACAACGAGCAGTACTTC	CASSLSGNNEQYF
TRBV6-1	TRBJ1-2	-	TRBD1	TGTGCCAGCAGCGAACCGGGACAGGGGGTTAGGTATGGCTACACCTTC	CASSEPGQGVRYGYTF
TRBV27	TRBJ1-1	-	-	TGTGCCAGCAGTCCCTCGACAGTTTTGAACACTGAAGCTTTCTTT	CASSPSTVLNTEAFF
TRBV10-1	TRBJ2-5	-	-	TGCGCCAGCAGTGAGTCTGCCGGGAGTGGGGAGACCCAGTACTTC	CASSESAGSGETQYF